These 9 T cell receptor beta chains originate from one sample sequenced in a study of blood T cell repertoires in COVID-19. Profiling relied on immunoSEQ multiplex PCR, and the TCRdb table lists in-frame clones only, not all of them. The sample lists roughly 250,000 clones, around 82% seen once, with about 4.8% in the top ten. Sequencing was done on a sample of peripheral blood. Receptor source: a woman in her 70s with acute or convalescent COVID-19.

Of note for this clone: The sample has other DNA sequences that encode this CDR3 too. The rearrangement joins TRBV9 to TRBJ1-2, with D perhaps TRBD1 (6 bases). This CDR3 contains 14 residues. Germline V gene sequence: CDR1 SGDLS, CDR2 YYNGEE. Trimming took off 4 bases at V and 2 bases at J, with 12 bases between the two ends. The CDR3 reads CASSPLGQNYGYTF. CDR3 nucleotides: TGTGCCAGCAGCCCCCTCGGACAGAACTATGGCTACACCTTC.

The table lists this clone with a count of one. The rearrangement uses TRBV15 and TRBJ1-5; D may be TRBD1 (5 bases). The length of the CDR3 is 14 residues. CDR1 LNHNV and CDR2 YYDKDF come from the germline V gene (reference sequence). Trimming took off 0 bases at V and 9 bases at J, with 12 bases between the two ends. DNA for the CDR3: TGTGCCACCAGCAGAGACACCCTCCAGGGGCCCCAGCATTTT. This codes for CATSRDTLQGPQHF.

The chain employs TRBV29-1 and TRBJ2-6, with no clear D. Looked up from germline, CDR1 is SQVTM and CDR2 is ANQGSEA. The CDR3 loop spans 13 amino acids. Trimming cost V 2 bases and J 0 bases, with 2 bases left between them. Here the CDR3 reads CSVELSGANVLTF. In DNA, the CDR3 is TGCAGCGTTGAACTCTCTGGGGCCAACGTCCTGACTTTC.

The CDR3 region has the DNA TGCGCCAGCAGTTCAGGGGAGGGGAATCAGCCCCAGCATTTT. Translation: CASSSGEGNQPQHF. This chain links TRBV5-1 with TRBJ1-5, with D tentatively TRBD1 (6 bases). Germline CDR1 is SGHRS and CDR2 is YFSETQ. V was cut by 5 bases and J by 4 bases, with 13 bases left in between. The CDR3 spans 14 residues.

DNA for the CDR3: TGTGCCAGCGGCCGGGGACAGGGGTCCTACGAGCAGTACTTC. Protein product: CASGRGQGSYEQYF. J is TRBJ2-7 and V is TRBV27, with 10 bases identical to TRBD1. CDR1 and CDR2 (germline): MNHEY, SMNVEV (reference sequence). V lost 8 bases, J lost 1 base, and 5 bases stayed unmatched. The CDR3 totals 14 residues.

V gene TRBV6-2 or TRBV6-3 combines with J gene TRBJ1-2, with 7 nucleotides matching TRBD1. The CDR3 extends over 14 amino acids. Germline-derived CDR1 and CDR2 are MNHEY and SVGEGT. The trim removed 5 bases at V and 4 bases at J, leaving 7 bases unmatched. Here the CDR3 reads CASSRTTGTYGYTF. DNA of the CDR3: TGTGCCAGCAGTCGAACGACAGGGACCTATGGCTACACCTTC.

The rearrangement joins TRBV5-4 to TRBJ1-4, with D tentatively TRBD1 (5 bases). Looked up from germline, CDR1 is SGHNT and CDR2 is YYREEE (reference sequence). Trimming pared 4 bases from V and 0 bases from J, leaving 13 bases between. The CDR3 is made up of 16 amino acids. The DNA for the CDR3 is TGTGCCAGCAGCAGGGCTGCGGGGGCAACTAATGAAAAACTGTTTTTT. It yields the protein CASSRAAGATNEKLFF.

A few counts support this clone. The chain uses TRBV7-9 and TRBJ1-2, with D possibly TRBD1 on 6 matching bases. V was trimmed by 2 bases and J by 5 bases, leaving 9 bases between them. Per germline, CDR1 SEHNR and CDR2 FQNEAQ (reference sequence). The CDR3 extends over 13 amino acids. The CDR3 is CASSLRTAYGYTF. In DNA form, the CDR3 reads TGTGCCAGCAGCTTACGGACAGCGTATGGCTACACCTTC.

This chain joins TRBV19 and TRBJ1-1; possibly TRBD1 for D (5 bases). The V and J ends lost 8 bases and 6 bases respectively, with 13 bases between them. The CDR3 runs to 12 residues. The germline V gene encodes CDR1 LNHDA and CDR2 SQIVND (reference sequence). CDR3 residues: CASGGGYAEAFF. The CDR3 DNA follows: TGTGCCAGTGGGGGGGGTTACGCTGAAGCTTTCTTT.